This passage covers 14 T cell receptor beta chains from one sample sequenced in a study of blood T cell repertoires in COVID-19. TCRdb keeps only in-frame clones here, not all; method: immunoSEQ multiplex PCR. The data show 300,000 to 400,000 clones, approximately 88% seen once. Sequencing input: PBMCs or T cells enriched from blood (not recorded which). The receptors come from a woman aged 25 to 39 with acute COVID-19.

The chain recombines TRBV10-1 with TRBJ2-7; D is ambiguous. Trimming pared 8 bases from V and 0 bases from J, leaving 11 bases between. The germline V gene encodes CDR1 WNHNN and CDR2 SYGVQD (reference sequence). CDR3 length: 13 amino acids. CDR3 nucleotides: TGCGCCAGCGTAATGGGCCACTCCTACGAGCAGTACTTC. Translation: CASVMGHSYEQYF.

The chain employs TRBV7-2 and TRBJ2-3; tentatively, D is TRBD2 (6 bases). The CDR3 length is 14 residues. Trimming cost V 7 bases and J 0 bases, with 11 bases left between them. Germline CDR1 and CDR2: SGHTA and FQGNSA. The CDR3 sequence is CASTSGTSTDTQYF. The DNA of the CDR3 is TGTGCCAGCACCTCCGGGACTAGCACAGATACGCAGTATTTT.

The chain links TRBV29-1 to TRBJ1-2, with TRBD1 matching over 8 bases. CDR1 is SQVTM, CDR2 ANQGSEA, per germline. After removal of 4 bases from V and 6 bases from J, the junction contained 10 bases not matched to a gene. The length of the CDR3 is 14 residues. CDR3 loop: CSVAGQGAFDGYTF. DNA for the CDR3: TGCAGCGTTGCCGGGCAGGGGGCTTTCGATGGCTACACCTTC.

This clone was counted a few times. V usage is TRBV4-2 and J usage is TRBJ2-7, with TRBD1 identical over 9 bases. CDR3 size: 16 residues. The junction had 6 bases not matched to a gene; V was cut back by 1 base and J by 2 bases. Germline assignment: CDR1 LGHNA and CDR2 YNFKEQ. For the CDR3, the DNA is TGTGCCAGCAGCCAAGCCTCCGGGACAGGGACCTACGAGCAGTACTTC. Translating it yields CASSQASGTGTYEQYF.

The chain employs TRBV15 and TRBJ2-7; D is undetermined. The V gene's germline CDR1 is LNHNV and CDR2 YYDKDF (reference sequence). V was shortened by 0 bases and J by 3 bases, with 9 bases between the two germline ends. The length of the CDR3 is 14 residues. The CDR3 sequence: CATSRDPADYEQYF. The CDR3 coding sequence is TGTGCCACCAGCAGAGACCCCGCGGACTACGAGCAGTACTTC.

V is TRBV2 and J is TRBJ2-3; D gene ambiguous. The CDR3 spans 15 residues. Trimming took off 6 bases at V and 1 base at J, with 14 bases between the two ends. Germline V gene sequence: CDR1 SNHLY, CDR2 FYNNEI. The CDR3 DNA reads TGTGCCAGCAGCTCACTTCGAGGAGGCACAGATACGCAGTATTTT. This gives the protein CASSSLRGGTDTQYF.

The rearrangement links TRBV24-1 to TRBJ2-4, with 7 bases lining up with TRBD2. This CDR3 spans 13 amino acids. V shed 5 bases and J 8 bases; nucleotides not matched to a gene: 5. CDR1 KGHDR and CDR2 SFDVKD come from the germline V gene. As DNA, the CDR3 is TGTGCCACCAGTGGAGCGGGGATTGACATTCAGTACTTC. Translation gives CATSGAGIDIQYF.

This chain joins TRBV11-2 and TRBJ1-5; D perhaps matches TRBD1 (6 bases). The CDR3 is made up of 15 amino acids. CDR1 and CDR2 from the germline V gene are SGHAT and FQNNGV. With 7 bases removed from V and 5 bases from J, the gap between germline ends came to 18 bases. The CDR3 loop reads CASTNRELNYQPQHF. In DNA form, the CDR3 reads TGTGCCAGCACCAACAGGGAGCTTAATTATCAGCCCCAGCATTTT. Supplemented by reference TRBV11-2 and TRBJ1-5, the full variable domain reads EAGVAQSPRYKIIEKRQSVAFWCNPISGHATLYWYQQILGQGPKLLIQFQNNGVVDDSQLPKDRFSAERLKGVDSTLKIQPAKLEDSAVYLCASTNRELNYQPQHFGDGTRLSIL.

The chain has TRBV3-1 (or the pseudogene TRBV3-2) and TRBJ2-5; 13 bases fit TRBD2. Per the germline V gene, CDR1 is LGHDT and CDR2 is YNNKEL (reference sequence). V lost 4 bases and J lost 9; bases outside the gene matches: 11. This CDR3 is 16 amino acids long. This CDR3 reads CASSPGTSGAPGAQYF. Written as DNA, the CDR3 is TGTGCCAGCAGCCCCGGGACTAGCGGGGCCCCCGGGGCCCAGTACTTC.

The gene calls are TRBV6-5 and TRBJ2-7; the match to TRBD1 covers 8 bases. Germline CDR1 reads MNHEY; CDR2 reads SVGAGI. The J segment lost 2 bases and the V segment lost 0 bases, leaving 6 bases of the junction unmatched. There are 16 residues in the CDR3. The CDR3 nucleotides read TGTGCCAGCAGTTACTCTCGGACAGGGTGGCCCTACGAGCAGTACTTC. This encodes CASSYSRTGWPYEQYF.

The V call is TRBV15, the J call TRBJ2-3, with 9 bases fitting TRBD1. The CDR3 sequence is 16 residues long. Trimming took 3 bases from V and 3 from J; bases not matched to a gene: 7. The germline CDR1 and CDR2 sequences are LNHNV and YYDKDF (reference sequence). The DNA of the CDR3 is TGTGCCACCAGCAGGGGTGGGGACAGGGCGACAGATACGCAGTATTTT. Its protein is CATSRGGDRATDTQYF. Drawing the rest from reference TRBV15 and TRBJ2-3, the complete variable domain is DAMVIQNPRYQVTQFGKPVTLSCSQTLNHNVMYWYQQKSSQAPKLLFHYYDKDFNNEADTPDNFQSRRPNTSFCFLDIRSPGLGDTAMYLCATSRGGDRATDTQYFGPGTRLTVL.

DNA for the CDR3: TGTGCCAGTAGTACCCTTAGCGGGGGGGCCCCAGATACGCAGTATTTT. Residues: CASSTLSGGAPDTQYF. V gene TRBV19 combines with J gene TRBJ2-3; 11 bases are a match to TRBD2. Germline CDR1 reads LNHDA; CDR2 reads SQIVND (reference sequence). The junction had 7 bases not matched to a gene; V was cut back by 4 bases and J by 4 bases. This CDR3 comprises 16 residues.

In this sample, this clone turned up once. This chain connects TRBV19 to TRBJ1-5, with D unclear. Trimming shortened V by 7 bases and J by 5 bases, and 15 bases separated the two germline ends. There are 14 residues in the CDR3. The germline V gene encodes CDR1 LNHDA and CDR2 SQIVND (reference sequence). CDR3: CASTPGRAYQPQHF. CDR3 bases: TGTGCCAGTACCCCGGGGAGGGCTTATCAGCCCCAGCATTTT.

This chain links TRBV9 with TRBJ1-2, with 9 bases that match TRBD1. Trimming took 4 bases from V and 7 from J; bases not matched to a gene: 5. The CDR3 runs to 13 residues. In germline, CDR1 is SGDLS, CDR2 YYNGEE. The CDR3 bases are TGTGCCAGCAGCCCCCGACAGGGGGGTGGCTACACCTTC. Residues: CASSPRQGGGYTF.